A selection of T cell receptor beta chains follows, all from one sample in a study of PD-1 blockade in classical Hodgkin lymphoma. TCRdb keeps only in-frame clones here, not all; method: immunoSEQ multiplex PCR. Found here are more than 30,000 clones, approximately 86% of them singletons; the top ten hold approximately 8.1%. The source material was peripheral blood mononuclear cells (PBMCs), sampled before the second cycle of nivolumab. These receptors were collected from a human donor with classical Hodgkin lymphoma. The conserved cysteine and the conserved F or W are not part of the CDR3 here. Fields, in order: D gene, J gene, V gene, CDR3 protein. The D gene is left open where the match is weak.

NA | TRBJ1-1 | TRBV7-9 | ASSLVQGRMNTEAF
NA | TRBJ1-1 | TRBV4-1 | ASSHAAGDTEAF
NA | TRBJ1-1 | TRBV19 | ASSIWGLGTEAF
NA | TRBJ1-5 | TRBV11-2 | ASSLGRKGYNNQPQH
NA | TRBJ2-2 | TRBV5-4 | ATGTPNTGELF
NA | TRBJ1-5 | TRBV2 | ASRPGFSSQPQH
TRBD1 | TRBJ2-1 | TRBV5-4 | ASSLQGGQLNEQF
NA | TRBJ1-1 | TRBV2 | ASSEVGYSEAF
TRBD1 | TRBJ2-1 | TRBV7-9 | ASPGTGNNEQF
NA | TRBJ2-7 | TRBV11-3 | ASSDYEQY
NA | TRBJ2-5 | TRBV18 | ASSPVQPGKETQY
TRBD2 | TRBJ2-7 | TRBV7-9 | ASSLGSGRTYEQY
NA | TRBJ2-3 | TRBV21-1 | ASSSSYTDTQY
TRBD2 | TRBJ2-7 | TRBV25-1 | ASSAPGTIRYEQY
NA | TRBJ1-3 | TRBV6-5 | ASSRLGHPGNTIY
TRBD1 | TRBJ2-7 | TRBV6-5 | ASSSTGTGTYEQY
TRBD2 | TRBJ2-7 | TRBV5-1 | ASSLAAGDSYEQY
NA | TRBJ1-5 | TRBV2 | ASRRAGMGYSNQPQH
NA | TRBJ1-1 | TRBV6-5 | ASTEGFPNTEAF
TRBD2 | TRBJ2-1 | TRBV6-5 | ASSSGLAGVGEQF
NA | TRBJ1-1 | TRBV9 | ASSPDGGGNTEAF
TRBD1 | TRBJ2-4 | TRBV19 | ASSLWTGGVRPKNIQY
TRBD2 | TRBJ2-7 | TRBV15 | ATSTLAGSSYEQY